The T cell receptor beta chain described here comes from a study of blood T cell repertoires in COVID-19. The length of the CDR3 is 20 residues. Germline trimming cut 2 bases from V and 2 bases from J; bases unmatched to any gene: 19. Germline assignment: CDR1 SGHRS and CDR2 YFSETQ. Measured with immunoSEQ multiplex PCR; TCRdb has only the in-frame clones, and not every one. Of some 150,000 clones listed, roughly 83% are singletons. The sequence came from a woman between 65 and 79 years old with COVID-19, enrolled during active disease. The chain has TRBV5-1 and TRBJ1-2; 9 nucleotides align to TRBD1. Specimen: peripheral blood. In DNA form, the CDR3 reads TGCGCCAGCAGCTTAACCTATCCGGGACAGGGCTTTGTAGGAAACTATGGCTACACCTTC. It specifies CASSLTYPGQGFVGNYGYTF.